This T cell receptor (beta chain) was sequenced during a study of shared clonotypes between healthy human individuals. Findings of the study overall: When compared with the clonotypes that were shared by all four sorted-subset donors, the non-shared clonotypes turned out to have lower generation probabilities. Few donors restricted represented genetic and exposure-history diversity.

This clone came up a few times. Antigen unknown. The CDR3 spans 16 residues. The trim removed 6 bases at V and 2 bases at J, leaving 9 bases unmatched. In germline, CDR1 is LNHDA, CDR2 SQIVND (reference sequence). Some clones are missing from TCRdb's copy, which holds only in-frame ones; the method was immunoSEQ multiplex PCR. This sample has around 100,000 clones; about 70% occur once, and the top ten carry 24%. The TCR comes from a woman aged 25 to 39 in good health. Source material: memory CD8+ T cells sorted from blood. The sample's subset: CD45RO+ cells pooled with CCR7-negative TemRA cells. The rearrangement joins TRBV19 to TRBJ2-3; 9 bases align to TRBD1. CDR3: CASSPGQGELTDTQYF. CDR3 sequence (DNA): TGTGCCAGTAGCCCGGGACAGGGAGAGCTCACAGATACGCAGTATTTT.